The 4 T cell receptor beta chains listed next were all sequenced from one sample in a study of vaccination and CD4 T cells after COVID-19. Noted treatment: approximately 9-day PBMC culture with coronavirus spike peptide pools or control peptides (ViraFEST assay). Sequencing of DNA taken from cultured CD4+ T cells relied on the Oncomine TCR Beta short-read assay. TCRdb passed the PCR reads through MiXCR, listing each CDR3 protein once. Of about 11,000 distinct CDR3 sequences listed, 60% to 80% are singletons. These TCRs are of unknown antigen specificity. The sequenced sample was CD4+ T cells from blood, cultured in vitro. The receptors were sampled from a human donor who had recovered from COVID-19.

In its sample, this clonotype is medium-sized. The CDR3 is CSARVSGLQETQYF. CDR3 nucleotides: TGCAGTGCTAGAGTCTCGGGACTGCAAGAGACCCAGTACTTC. V is TRBV20-1 and J is TRBJ2-5; D is perhaps TRBD2 (6 bases). V lost 1 base to trimming and J lost 2 bases, with 11 bases between them. The CDR3 totals 14 residues. CDR1 and CDR2 from the germline V gene are DFQATT and SNEGSKA (reference sequence).

The count of this clonotype is one. This chain connects TRBV15 to TRBJ2-5; perhaps TRBD1 as D (5 bases). Trimming took off 3 bases at V and 5 bases at J, with 16 bases between the two ends. This CDR3 has 15 residues. CDR1 is LNHNV and CDR2 is YYDKDF in the germline V gene (reference sequence). CDR3: CATSRGRVSSETQYF. CDR3 coding DNA: TGTGCCACCAGCAGGGGCAGGGTTTCTTCTGAGACCCAGTACTTC.

This clonotype was counted between two and nine times. The CDR3 nucleotides are TGTGCCACCAGCAGGGACCGGGACAGTCTTGGCTACACCTTC. Amino acids: CATSRDRDSLGYTF. V usage is TRBV15 and J usage is TRBJ1-2; TRBD1 matches 7 bases. Unmatched junction bases numbered 8, after V lost 3 bases and J lost 7 bases. The germline CDR1 and CDR2 sequences are LNHNV and YYDKDF (reference sequence). This CDR3 is built from 14 residues.

The chain links TRBV20-1 to TRBJ2-7, with a tentative D call TRBD1 (6 bases). CDR3 size: 14 residues. Per the germline V gene, CDR1 is DFQATT and CDR2 is SNEGSKA (reference sequence). V lost 6 bases and J lost 2, with 17 bases in between. CDR3 sequence: CSAVIAPGAYEQYF. The CDR3 DNA follows: TGCAGTGCCGTAATCGCCCCAGGGGCCTACGAGCAGTACTTC.